The rows below give T cell receptor beta chains drawn from one sample of a study of regulatory T cells in long-lasting Graves disease. TCRdb fed the multiplex PCR reads into MiXCR, producing one record per CDR3 protein. This table has a few hundred thousand distinct CDR3 sequences, around 11% appearing once. This sample also appeared in a second study, on T cells in Graves' hyperthyroidism and ophthalmopathy.

The sample consisted of peripheral blood mononuclear cells (PBMCs), taken at new diagnosis, from a patient treated with antithyroid drugs. The receptors were gathered from a woman aged 18-29 years with Graves disease. The CDR3 runs from the conserved cysteine through the conserved F or W. D genes are given only for firm matches. Expanded clones get a size class; other rows say once, few or many, or leave the size out.

CDR3: CASTASYSGRVNEQFF
DNA: TGTGCCAGCACCGCTTCGTATAGCGGGAGAGTGAATGAGCAGTTCTTC
size: many
D: TRBD2
J: TRBJ2-1
V: TRBV27

CDR3: CASSARGYRDEKLFF
DNA: TGTGCCAGCAGCGCACGGGGTTACAGGGATGAAAAACTGTTTTTT
size: many
D: NA
J: TRBJ1-4
V: TRBV9

CDR3: CASSPGTSGSRNEQFF
DNA: TGTGCCAGCAGTCCAGGGACTAGCGGGAGCCGTAATGAGCAGTTCTTC
size: NA
D: TRBD2
J: TRBJ2-1
V: TRBV27

CDR3: CASGKRDSLNSPLHF
DNA: TGTGCCAGCGGGAAACGGGACAGCCTGAATTCACCCCTCCACTTT
size: many
D: TRBD1
J: TRBJ1-6
V: TRBV11-2

CDR3: CASSYGGTAQPQHF
DNA: TGTGCCAGCAGTTACGGCGGAACAGCTCAGCCCCAGCATTTT
size: many
D: NA
J: TRBJ1-5
V: TRBV6-2/TRBV6-3

CDR3: CASSLERGVTGELFF
DNA: TGTGCCAGCAGCTTAGAGAGGGGGGTCACCGGGGAGCTGTTTTTT
size: many
D: NA
J: TRBJ2-2
V: TRBV7-2

CDR3: CASSPRGSLVDGYTF
DNA: TGTGCCAGCAGCCCCCGGGGGTCGCTAGTGGATGGCTACACCTTC
size: NA
D: NA
J: TRBJ1-2
V: TRBV12-3/TRBV12-4

CDR3: CSAKVGQGYNEQFF
DNA: TGCAGTGCTAAGGTGGGACAGGGCTACAATGAGCAGTTCTTC
size: many
D: TRBD1
J: TRBJ2-1
V: TRBV20-1

CDR3: CASSFSGNQPQHF
DNA: TGTGCCAGCAGTTTTTCAGGGAATCAGCCCCAGCATTTT
size: many
D: NA
J: TRBJ1-5
V: TRBV12-3/TRBV12-4

CDR3: CATSSLWGRESNSPLHF
DNA: TGTGCCACCAGCAGTTTGTGGGGGCGTGAGTCTAATTCACCCCTCCACTTT
size: many
D: NA
J: TRBJ1-6
V: TRBV15

CDR3: CASSRERDSGEGLFF
DNA: TGTGCCAGCAGCCGAGAACGGGACAGCGGAGAAGGGCTGTTTTTT
size: many
D: TRBD1
J: TRBJ1-4
V: TRBV11-2

CDR3: CASSGLAGSDTQYF
DNA: TGTGCCAGTAGTGGACTAGCGGGGTCAGATACGCAGTATTTT
size: many
D: TRBD2
J: TRBJ2-3
V: TRBV19

CDR3: CASSGWGFIADQPQHF
DNA: TGTGCCAGTAGTGGCTGGGGGTTTATAGCGGATCAGCCCCAGCATTTT
size: NA
D: NA
J: TRBJ1-5
V: TRBV19

CDR3: CSASRQGLYEQYF
DNA: TGCAGTGCTAGCCGACAGGGATTGTACGAGCAGTACTTC
size: many
D: TRBD1
J: TRBJ2-7
V: TRBV20-1

CDR3: CASSLALRTQETQYF
DNA: TGTGCCAGCAGCTTAGCGTTAAGAACCCAAGAGACCCAGTACTTC
size: many
D: NA
J: TRBJ2-5
V: TRBV7-9

CDR3: CASSLTSATYEQYF
DNA: TGCGCCAGCAGCCTGACTAGCGCTACCTACGAGCAGTACTTC
size: few
D: TRBD2
J: TRBJ2-7
V: TRBV5-1

CDR3: CASSQLSWASTDTQYF
DNA: TGTGCCAGCAGCCAGCTCTCCTGGGCTAGCACAGATACGCAGTATTTT
size: NA
D: NA
J: TRBJ2-3
V: TRBV4-2

CDR3: CATSGEIRSGANVLTF
DNA: TGTGCCACCAGTGGAGAAATCCGCTCTGGGGCCAACGTCCTGACTTTC
size: few
D: NA
J: TRBJ2-6
V: TRBV24-1

CDR3: CASSPEQGVSNQPQHF
DNA: TGTGCCAGCAGCCCGGAACAGGGGGTGAGCAATCAGCCCCAGCATTTT
size: many
D: TRBD1
J: TRBJ1-5
V: TRBV7-2

CDR3: CSAFLHPGQGNQPQHF
DNA: TGCAGTGCTTTCTTACATCCGGGACAGGGTAATCAGCCCCAGCATTTT
size: many
D: TRBD1
J: TRBJ1-5
V: TRBV20-1

CDR3: CASSQARRDSQPQHF
DNA: TGCGCCAGCAGCCAAGCCCGGAGGGATAGTCAGCCCCAGCATTTT
size: few
D: NA
J: TRBJ1-5
V: TRBV4-3

CDR3: CASGVTGGSNTGELFF
DNA: TGTGCCAGCGGTGTCACGGGTGGGTCGAACACCGGGGAGCTGTTTTTT
size: NA
D: NA
J: TRBJ2-2
V: TRBV2

CDR3: CASSPYRGGMTQETQYF
DNA: TGTGCCAGCAGCCCCTACAGGGGGGGGATGACCCAAGAGACCCAGTACTTC
size: NA
D: NA
J: TRBJ2-5
V: TRBV7-2

CDR3: CASNHRDRTNYGYTF
DNA: TGTGCCAGCAACCACCGGGACAGGACTAACTATGGCTACACCTTC
size: many
D: TRBD1
J: TRBJ1-2
V: TRBV6-2/TRBV6-3

CDR3: CASSQVTSGIYNEQFF
DNA: TGTGCCAGCAGCCAAGTCACTAGCGGGATATACAATGAGCAGTTCTTC
size: many
D: TRBD2
J: TRBJ2-1
V: TRBV14

CDR3: CSAREGYSYEQYF
DNA: TGCAGTGCTAGGGAGGGATACTCCTACGAGCAGTACTTC
size: few
D: NA
J: TRBJ2-7
V: TRBV20-1

CDR3: CASSRLGQGGENTGAFF
DNA: TGTGCCAGCAGCCGTTTGGGACAGGGAGGGGAGAACACTGGAGCTTTCTTT
size: NA
D: TRBD1
J: TRBJ1-1
V: TRBV5-5

CDR3: CSARVPQETQYF
DNA: TGCAGTGCTAGAGTTCCCCAGGAGACCCAGTACTTC
size: many
D: NA
J: TRBJ2-5
V: TRBV20-1

CDR3: CASSILDRGEQYF
DNA: TGTGCCAGTAGTATCCTGGACAGGGGCGAGCAGTACTTC
size: NA
D: TRBD1
J: TRBJ2-7
V: TRBV19

CDR3: CASSYLGVEQFF
DNA: TGTGCCAGCAGTTACCTGGGAGTCGAGCAGTTCTTC
size: NA
D: NA
J: TRBJ2-1
V: TRBV6-9

CDR3: CATSSSLYEQYF
DNA: TGTGCCACCAGCAGTTCTCTTTACGAGCAGTACTTC
size: many
D: NA
J: TRBJ2-7
V: TRBV15

CDR3: CASSFNLPGLAEETQYF
DNA: TGTGCCAGCAGTTTCAATCTACCGGGACTAGCAGAAGAGACCCAGTACTTC
size: many
D: TRBD2
J: TRBJ2-5
V: TRBV12-3/TRBV12-4

CDR3: CASSLEFRGLGNTIYF
DNA: TGTGCCAGCAGTTTAGAATTCAGGGGGCTCGGAAACACCATATATTTT
size: many
D: TRBD1
J: TRBJ1-3
V: TRBV12-3/TRBV12-4

CDR3: CASSDLQLGEKLFF
DNA: TGTGCCAGCAGTGACCTCCAATTAGGGGAAAAACTGTTTTTT
size: many
D: NA
J: TRBJ1-4
V: TRBV6-1

CDR3: CAISVQGTEETQYF
DNA: TGTGCCATCAGTGTTCAGGGAACCGAAGAGACCCAGTACTTC
size: many
D: NA
J: TRBJ2-5
V: TRBV10-3

CDR3: CASFRGGYGVRYEQYF
DNA: TGTGCCAGCTTCCGGGGGGGGTACGGGGTCCGGTACGAGCAGTACTTC
size: many
D: TRBD2
J: TRBJ2-7
V: TRBV6-2/TRBV6-3

CDR3: CATSSGLLRANQPQHF
DNA: TGTGCCACCAGCAGTGGATTGCTGAGGGCGAATCAGCCCCAGCATTTT
size: few
D: NA
J: TRBJ1-5
V: TRBV15

CDR3: CASSLVRDPQETQYF
DNA: TGTGCCAGCAGCTTAGTCAGGGACCCCCAAGAGACCCAGTACTTC
size: NA
D: NA
J: TRBJ2-5
V: TRBV7-9

CDR3: CASSPRRDRVRAERRNQPQHF
DNA: TGTGCCAGCAGTCCCCGCCGGGACAGGGTGAGGGCGGAAAGGCGCAATCAGCCCCAGCATTTT
size: NA
D: TRBD1
J: TRBJ1-5
V: TRBV27

CDR3: CASSVDGGVEQFF
DNA: TGTGCCAGCAGCGTAGATGGGGGGGTCGAGCAGTTCTTC
size: many
D: TRBD2
J: TRBJ2-1
V: TRBV9

CDR3: CASIKDSRMYGYTF
DNA: TGTGCCAGCATAAAGGACAGCCGGATGTATGGCTACACCTTC
size: NA
D: NA
J: TRBJ1-2
V: TRBV2

CDR3: CAWRVTGGDEKLFF
DNA: TGTGCCTGGAGGGTGACAGGGGGGGATGAAAAACTGTTTTTT
size: many
D: TRBD1
J: TRBJ1-4
V: TRBV30

CDR3: CASNLGGQFNQPQHF
DNA: TGTGCCAGCAACCTGGGGGGACAGTTCAATCAGCCCCAGCATTTT
size: NA
D: TRBD1
J: TRBJ1-5
V: TRBV6-1

CDR3: CASSLVLYTEAFF
DNA: TGTGCCAGCAGCTTAGTCCTGTACACTGAAGCTTTCTTT
size: many
D: NA
J: TRBJ1-1
V: TRBV11-2

CDR3: CSVFTGGKNSPLHF
DNA: TGCAGTGTCTTCACAGGGGGCAAGAATTCACCCCTCCACTTT
size: few
D: TRBD1
J: TRBJ1-6
V: TRBV20-1

CDR3: CASSPLSGGGNIQYF
DNA: TGTGCCAGCAGTCCCCTTTCGGGGGGCGGGAACATTCAGTACTTC
size: NA
D: NA
J: TRBJ2-4
V: TRBV27